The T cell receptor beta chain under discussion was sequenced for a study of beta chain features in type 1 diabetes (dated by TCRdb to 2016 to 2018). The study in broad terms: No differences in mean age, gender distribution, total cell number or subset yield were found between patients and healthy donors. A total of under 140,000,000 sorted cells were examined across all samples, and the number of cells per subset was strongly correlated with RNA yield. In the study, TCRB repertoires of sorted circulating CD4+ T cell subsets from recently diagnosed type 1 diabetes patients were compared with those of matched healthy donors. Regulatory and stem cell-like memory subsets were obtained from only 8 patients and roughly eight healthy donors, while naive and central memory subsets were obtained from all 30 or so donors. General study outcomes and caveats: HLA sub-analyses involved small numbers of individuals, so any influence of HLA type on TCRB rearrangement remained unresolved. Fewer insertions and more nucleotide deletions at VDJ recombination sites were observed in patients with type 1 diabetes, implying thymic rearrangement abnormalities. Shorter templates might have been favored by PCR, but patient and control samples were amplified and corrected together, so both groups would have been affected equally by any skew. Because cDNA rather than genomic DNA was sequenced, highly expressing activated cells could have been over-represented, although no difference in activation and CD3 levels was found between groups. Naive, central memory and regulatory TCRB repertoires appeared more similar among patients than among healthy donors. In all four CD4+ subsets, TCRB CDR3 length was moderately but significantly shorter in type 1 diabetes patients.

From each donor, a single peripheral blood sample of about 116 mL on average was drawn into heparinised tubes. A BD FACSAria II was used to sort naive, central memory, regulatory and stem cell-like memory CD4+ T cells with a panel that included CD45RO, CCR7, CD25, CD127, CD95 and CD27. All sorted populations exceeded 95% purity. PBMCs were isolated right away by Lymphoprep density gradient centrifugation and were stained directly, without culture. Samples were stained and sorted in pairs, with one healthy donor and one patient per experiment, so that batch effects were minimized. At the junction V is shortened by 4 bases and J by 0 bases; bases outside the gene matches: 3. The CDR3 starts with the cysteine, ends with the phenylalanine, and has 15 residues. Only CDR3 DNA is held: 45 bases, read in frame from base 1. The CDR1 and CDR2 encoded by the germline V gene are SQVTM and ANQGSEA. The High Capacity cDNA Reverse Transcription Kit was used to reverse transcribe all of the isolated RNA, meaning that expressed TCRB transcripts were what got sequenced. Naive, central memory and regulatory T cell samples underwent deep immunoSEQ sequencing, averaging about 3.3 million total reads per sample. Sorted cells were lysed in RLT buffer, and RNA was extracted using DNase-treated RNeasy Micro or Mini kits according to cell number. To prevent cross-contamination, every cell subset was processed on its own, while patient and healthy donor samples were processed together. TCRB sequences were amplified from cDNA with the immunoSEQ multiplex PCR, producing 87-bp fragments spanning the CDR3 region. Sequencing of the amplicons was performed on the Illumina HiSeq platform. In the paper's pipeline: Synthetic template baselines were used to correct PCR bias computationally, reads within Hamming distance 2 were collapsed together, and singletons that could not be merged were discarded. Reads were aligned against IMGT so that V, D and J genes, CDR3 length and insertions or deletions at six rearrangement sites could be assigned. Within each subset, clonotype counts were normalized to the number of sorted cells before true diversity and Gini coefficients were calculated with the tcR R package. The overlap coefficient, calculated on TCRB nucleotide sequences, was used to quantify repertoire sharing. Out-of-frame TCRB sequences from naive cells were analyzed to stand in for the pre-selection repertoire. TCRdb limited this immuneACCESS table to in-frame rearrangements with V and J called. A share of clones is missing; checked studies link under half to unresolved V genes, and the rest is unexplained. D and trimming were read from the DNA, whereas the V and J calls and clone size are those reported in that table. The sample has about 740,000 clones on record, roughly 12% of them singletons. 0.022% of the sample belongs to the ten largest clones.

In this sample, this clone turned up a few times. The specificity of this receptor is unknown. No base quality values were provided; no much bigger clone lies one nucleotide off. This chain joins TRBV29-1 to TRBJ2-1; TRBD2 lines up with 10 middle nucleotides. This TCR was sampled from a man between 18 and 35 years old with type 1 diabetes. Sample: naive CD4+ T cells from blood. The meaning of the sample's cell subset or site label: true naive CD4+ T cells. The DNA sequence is TGCAGCGTTGCCCCTAGCGGGGGCTCCTACAATGAGCAGTTCTTC. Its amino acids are CSVAPSGGSYNEQFF.